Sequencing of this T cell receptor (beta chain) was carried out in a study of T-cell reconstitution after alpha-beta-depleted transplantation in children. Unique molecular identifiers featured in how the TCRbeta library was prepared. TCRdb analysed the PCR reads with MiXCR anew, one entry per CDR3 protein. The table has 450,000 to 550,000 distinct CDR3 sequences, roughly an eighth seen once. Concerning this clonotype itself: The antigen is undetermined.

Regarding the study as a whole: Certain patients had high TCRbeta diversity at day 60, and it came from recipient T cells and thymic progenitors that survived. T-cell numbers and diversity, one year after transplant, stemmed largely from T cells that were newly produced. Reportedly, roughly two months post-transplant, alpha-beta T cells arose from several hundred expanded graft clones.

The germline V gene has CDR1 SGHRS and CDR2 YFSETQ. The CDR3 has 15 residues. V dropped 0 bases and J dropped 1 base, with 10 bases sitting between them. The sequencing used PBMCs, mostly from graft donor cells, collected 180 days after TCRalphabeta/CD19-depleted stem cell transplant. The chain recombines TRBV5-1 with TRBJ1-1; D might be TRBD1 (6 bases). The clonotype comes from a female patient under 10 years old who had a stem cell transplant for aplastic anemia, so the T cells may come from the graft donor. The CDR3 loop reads CASSLATGKNTEAFF. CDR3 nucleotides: TGCGCCAGCAGCTTGGCTACAGGGAAGAACACTGAAGCTTTCTTT. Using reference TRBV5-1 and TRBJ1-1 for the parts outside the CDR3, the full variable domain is KAGVTQTPRYLIKTRGQQVTLSCSPISGHRSVSWYQQTPGQGLQFLFEYFSETQRNKGNFPGRFSGRQFSNSRSEMNVSTLELGDSALYLCASSLATGKNTEAFFGQGTRLTVV.